A single sample gave rise to the 2 T cell receptor beta chains below, sequenced in a study of glioma-infiltrating T cells after dendritic cell vaccination. Indicated time point: after dendritic cell vaccination, including at tumor progression/relapse. Sequencing was performed with immunoSEQ multiplex PCR; in TCRdb, only in-frame clones are kept and a portion is missing. The data show about 91,000 clones, 75% to 90% seen once. Source: blood, taken after dendritic cell vaccination. The receptors stem from a human donor with glioblastoma.

The rearrangement links TRBV11-2 to TRBJ2-7; TRBD2 matches at 9 bases. Germline loops: CDR1 SGHAT, CDR2 FQNNGV. CDR3 size: 15 residues. V was pared by 3 bases and J by 1 base, with 4 bases of the junction left unmatched. CDR3 sequence (DNA): TGTGCCAGCAGCTTGGTAGCGGGGGTATCCTACGAGCAGTACGTC. This encodes CASSLVAGVSYEQYV.

In this sample, this clone turned up once. The V gene is TRBV2, the J gene TRBJ1-1, with D unclear. The CDR3 covers 11 residues. V was cut by 8 bases and J by 3 bases, with 7 bases left in between. Germline CDR1 and CDR2: SNHLY and FYNNEI. CDR3 loop: CASHGYTEAFF. CDR3 DNA sequence: TGTGCCAGCCATGGCTACACTGAAGCTTTCTTT. Variable domain in full (rest from reference TRBV2 and TRBJ1-1): EPEVTQTPSHQVTQMGQEVILRCVPISNHLYFYWYRQILGQKVEFLVSFYNNEISEKSEIFDDQFSVERPDGSNFTLKIRSTKLEDSAMYFCASHGYTEAFFGQGTRLTVV.